The present entry profiles one TCR beta chain with its context. The sample comes from a study of lymphopenia after photon versus proton radiotherapy. The germline CDR1 and CDR2 sequences are SGDLS and YYNGEE. This CDR3 region has 13 residues. Trimming pared 7 bases from V and 6 bases from J, leaving 13 bases between. The assay was immunoSEQ multiplex PCR, and TCRdb's table has in-frame clones only and misses some. The repertoire holds roughly 40,000 clones, with about four fifths as singletons. This chain joins TRBV9 and TRBJ2-2; D unclear. The source material was peripheral blood, sampled from a patient treated with proton-based radiotherapy. This TCR derives from a woman in her sixties or seventies with pancreatic cancer. As DNA, the CDR3 is TGTGCCAGCTACAATGACCCAGCCGGGGAGCTGTTTTTT. This encodes CASYNDPAGELFF.